This TCR beta chain appears in the sequencing data of a study of blood T cell repertoires in COVID-19. Study background: Samples taken during acute and convalescent COVID-19 were collected in the United States, Italy and Spain. In each case, the material was cDNA or gDNA derived from T cells, B-cell-depleted T cells, or PBMCs.

Original analysis: Estimated nucleated cell counts came from reference gene primer amplification. TCRdb's copy holds only in-frame clones and misses some; the assay was immunoSEQ multiplex PCR. That table supplies the V and J calls and clone size; D and trimming were determined from the DNA. Of 140,000 to 150,000 clones listed, about 79% are singletons. There are 14 residues in the CDR3. Germline loops: CDR1 SEHNR, CDR2 FQNEAQ (reference sequence). Germline trimming cut 5 bases from V and 1 base from J; bases unmatched to any gene: 2. The specimen was peripheral blood. This chain connects TRBV7-9 to TRBJ1-1; 9 nucleotides line up with TRBD1. The sequence derives from a man between 60 and 70 years old with active or convalescent COVID-19. The CDR3 bases are TGTGCCAGCAGCAGGGGACAGGGGAACACTGAAGCTTTCTTT. It codes for CASSRGQGNTEAFF.